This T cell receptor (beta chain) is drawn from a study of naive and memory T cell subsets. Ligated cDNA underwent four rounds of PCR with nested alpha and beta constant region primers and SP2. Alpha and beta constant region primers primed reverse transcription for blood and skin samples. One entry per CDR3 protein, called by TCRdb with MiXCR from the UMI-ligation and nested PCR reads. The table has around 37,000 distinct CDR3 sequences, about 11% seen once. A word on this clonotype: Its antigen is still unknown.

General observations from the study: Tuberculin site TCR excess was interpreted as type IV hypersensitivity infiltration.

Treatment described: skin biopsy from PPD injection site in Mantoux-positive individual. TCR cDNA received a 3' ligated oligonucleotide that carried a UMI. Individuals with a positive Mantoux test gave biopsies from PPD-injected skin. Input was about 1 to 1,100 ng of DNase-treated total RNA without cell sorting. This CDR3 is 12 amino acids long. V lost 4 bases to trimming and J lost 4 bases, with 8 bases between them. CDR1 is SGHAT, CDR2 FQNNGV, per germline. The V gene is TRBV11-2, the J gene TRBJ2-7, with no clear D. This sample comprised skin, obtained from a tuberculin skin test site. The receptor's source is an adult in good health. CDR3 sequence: CASSYDMYEQYF. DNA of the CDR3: TGTGCCAGCAGCTACGACATGTACGAGCAGTACTTC. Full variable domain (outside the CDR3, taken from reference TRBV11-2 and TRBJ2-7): EAGVAQSPRYKIIEKRQSVAFWCNPISGHATLYWYQQILGQGPKLLIQFQNNGVVDDSQLPKDRFSAERLKGVDSTLKIQPAKLEDSAVYLCASSYDMYEQYFGPGTRLTVT.